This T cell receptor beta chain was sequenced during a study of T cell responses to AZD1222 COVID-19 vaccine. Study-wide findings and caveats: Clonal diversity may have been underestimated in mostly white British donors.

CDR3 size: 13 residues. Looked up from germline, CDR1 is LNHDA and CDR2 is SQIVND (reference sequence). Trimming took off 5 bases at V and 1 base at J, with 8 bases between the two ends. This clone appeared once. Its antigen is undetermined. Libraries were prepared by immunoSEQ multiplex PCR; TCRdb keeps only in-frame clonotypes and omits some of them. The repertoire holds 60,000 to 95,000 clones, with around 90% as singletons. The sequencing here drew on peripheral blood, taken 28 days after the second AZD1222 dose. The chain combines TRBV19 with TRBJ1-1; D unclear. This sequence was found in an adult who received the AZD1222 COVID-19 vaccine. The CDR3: CASSVGTNTEAFF. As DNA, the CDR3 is TGTGCCAGTAGTGTCGGCACGAACACTGAAGCTTTCTTT. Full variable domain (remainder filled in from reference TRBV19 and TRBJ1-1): DGGITQSPKYLFRKEGQNVTLSCEQNLNHDAMYWYRQDPGQGLRLIYYSQIVNDFQKGDIAEGYSVSREKKESFPLTVTSAQKNPTAFYLCASSVGTNTEAFFGQGTRLTVV.